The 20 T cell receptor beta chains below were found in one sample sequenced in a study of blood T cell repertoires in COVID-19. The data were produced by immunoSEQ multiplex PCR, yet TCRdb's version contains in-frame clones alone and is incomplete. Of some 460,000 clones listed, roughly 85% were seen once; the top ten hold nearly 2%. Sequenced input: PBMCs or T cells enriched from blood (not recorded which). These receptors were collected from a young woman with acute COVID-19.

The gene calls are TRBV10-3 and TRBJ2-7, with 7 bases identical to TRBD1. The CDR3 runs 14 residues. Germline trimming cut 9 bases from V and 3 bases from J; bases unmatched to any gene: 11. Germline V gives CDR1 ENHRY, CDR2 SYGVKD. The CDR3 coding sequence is TGTGCCATGAGGCCCGCACAGGGGAGCTACGAGCAGTACTTC. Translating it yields CAMRPAQGSYEQYF.

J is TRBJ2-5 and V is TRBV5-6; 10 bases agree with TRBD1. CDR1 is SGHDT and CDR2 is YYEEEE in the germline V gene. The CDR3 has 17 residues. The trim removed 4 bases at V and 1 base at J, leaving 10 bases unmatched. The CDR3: CASSLPGQGTLQETQYF. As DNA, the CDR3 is TGTGCCAGCAGCCTCCCGGGACAGGGGACCCTCCAAGAGACCCAGTACTTC.

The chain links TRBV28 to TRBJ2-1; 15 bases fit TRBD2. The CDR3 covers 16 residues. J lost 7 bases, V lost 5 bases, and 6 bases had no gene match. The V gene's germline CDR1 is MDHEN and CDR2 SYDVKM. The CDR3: CASSIRTSGRVNEQFF. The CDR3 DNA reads TGTGCCAGCAGTATTCGGACTAGCGGGAGGGTAAATGAGCAGTTCTTC.

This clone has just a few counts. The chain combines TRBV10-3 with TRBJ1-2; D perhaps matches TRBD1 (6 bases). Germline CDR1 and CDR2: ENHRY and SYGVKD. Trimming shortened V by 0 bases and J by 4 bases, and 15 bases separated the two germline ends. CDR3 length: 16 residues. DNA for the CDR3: TGTGCCATCAGTGAGTCGGAGACAGGTCGACCCTATGGCTACACCTTC. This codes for CAISESETGRPYGYTF.

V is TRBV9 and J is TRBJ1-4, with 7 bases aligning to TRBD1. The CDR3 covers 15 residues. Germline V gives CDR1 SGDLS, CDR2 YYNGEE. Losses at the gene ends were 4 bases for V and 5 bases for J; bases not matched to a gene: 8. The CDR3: CASSRSGTENEKLFF. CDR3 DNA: TGTGCCAGCAGCAGATCAGGGACAGAAAATGAAAAACTGTTTTTT.

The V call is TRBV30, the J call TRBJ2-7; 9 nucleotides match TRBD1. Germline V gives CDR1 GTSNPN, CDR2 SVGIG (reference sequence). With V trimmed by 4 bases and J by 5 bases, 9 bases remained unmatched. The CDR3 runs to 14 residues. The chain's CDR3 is CAWKPGTGSNEQYF. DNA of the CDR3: TGTGCCTGGAAGCCAGGGACAGGGTCGAACGAGCAGTACTTC.

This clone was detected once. CDR3 coding DNA: TGTGCCAGCAGCCACGCGTCAGGGGAGCTGTTTTTT. This encodes CASSHASGELFF. The chain joins TRBV9 to TRBJ2-2; D remains unclear. V was pared by 4 bases and J by 8 bases, with 9 bases between. The length of the CDR3 is 12 residues. Germline V gene data show CDR1 as SGDLS and CDR2 as YYNGEE.

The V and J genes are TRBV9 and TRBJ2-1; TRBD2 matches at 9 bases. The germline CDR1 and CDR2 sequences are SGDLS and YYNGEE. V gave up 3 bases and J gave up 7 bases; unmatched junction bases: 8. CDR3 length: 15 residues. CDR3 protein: CASSEGSSGANEQFF. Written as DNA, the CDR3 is TGTGCCAGCAGCGAGGGATCTAGCGGGGCTAATGAGCAGTTCTTC. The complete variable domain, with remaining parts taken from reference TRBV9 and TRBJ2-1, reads DSGVTQTPKHLITATGQRVTLRCSPRSGDLSVYWYQQSLDQGLQFLIQYYNGEERAKGNILERFSAQQFPDLHSELNLSSLELGDSALYFCASSEGSSGANEQFFGPGTRLTVL.

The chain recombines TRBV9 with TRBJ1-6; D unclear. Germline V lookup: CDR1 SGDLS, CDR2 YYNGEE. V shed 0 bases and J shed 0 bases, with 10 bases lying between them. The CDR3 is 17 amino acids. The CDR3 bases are TGTGCCAGCAGCGTAGAGCCGGAGAGCTCCTATAATTCACCCCTCCACTTT. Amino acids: CASSVEPESSYNSPLHF.

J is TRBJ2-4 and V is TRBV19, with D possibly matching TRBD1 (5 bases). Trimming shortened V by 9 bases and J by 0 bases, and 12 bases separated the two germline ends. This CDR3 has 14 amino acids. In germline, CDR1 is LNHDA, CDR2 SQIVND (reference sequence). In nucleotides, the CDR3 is TGTGCCAGGAACAGGTGCCTAGCCAAAAACATTCAGTACTTC. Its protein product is CARNRCLAKNIQYF.

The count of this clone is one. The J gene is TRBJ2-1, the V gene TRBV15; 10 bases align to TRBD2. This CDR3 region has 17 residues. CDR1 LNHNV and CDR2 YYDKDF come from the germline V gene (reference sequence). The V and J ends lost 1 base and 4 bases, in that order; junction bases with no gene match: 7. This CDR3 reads CATSRGIAGGRYNEQFF. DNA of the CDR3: TGTGCCACCAGCAGAGGGATAGCGGGGGGCCGGTACAATGAGCAGTTCTTC.

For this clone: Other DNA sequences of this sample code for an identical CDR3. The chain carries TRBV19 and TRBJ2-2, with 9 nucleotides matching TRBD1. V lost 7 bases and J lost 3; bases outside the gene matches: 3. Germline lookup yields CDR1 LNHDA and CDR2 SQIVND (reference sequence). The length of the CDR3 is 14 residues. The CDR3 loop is CASKRQGDTGELFF. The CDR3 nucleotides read TGTGCCAGTAAAAGACAGGGGGACACCGGGGAGCTGTTTTTT.

CDR3 in amino acids: CASSLGQIPSYEQYF. Written as DNA, the CDR3 is TGTGCCAGCAGCTTAGGACAGATCCCCTCGTACGAGCAGTACTTC. V and J are TRBV5-4 and TRBJ2-7, with D possibly being TRBD1 (6 bases). The germline CDR1 and CDR2 sequences are SGHNT and YYREEE (reference sequence). This CDR3 is 15 amino acids long. Trimming removed 2 bases at V and 4 bases at J, with 16 bases between.

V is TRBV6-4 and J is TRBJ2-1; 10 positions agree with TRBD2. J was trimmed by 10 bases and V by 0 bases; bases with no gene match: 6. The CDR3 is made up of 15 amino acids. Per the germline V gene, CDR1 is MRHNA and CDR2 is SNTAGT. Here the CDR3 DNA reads TGTGCCAGCAGTGACTCTCCTAGCGGGGGAACCGAGCAGTTCTTC. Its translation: CASSDSPSGGTEQFF.

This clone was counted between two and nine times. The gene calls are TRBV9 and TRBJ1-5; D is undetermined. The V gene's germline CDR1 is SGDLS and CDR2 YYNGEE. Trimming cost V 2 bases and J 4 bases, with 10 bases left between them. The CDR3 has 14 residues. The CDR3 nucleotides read TGTGCCAGCAGCGTCCGGGGTAGGAATCAGCCCCAGCATTTT. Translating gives CASSVRGRNQPQHF.

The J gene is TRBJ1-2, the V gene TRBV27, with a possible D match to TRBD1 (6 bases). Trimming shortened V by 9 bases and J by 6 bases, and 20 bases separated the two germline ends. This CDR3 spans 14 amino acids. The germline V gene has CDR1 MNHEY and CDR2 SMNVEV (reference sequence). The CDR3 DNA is TGTGCCAGTAGTGATAGAGGGGGGGATAATGGCTACACCTTC. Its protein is CASSDRGGDNGYTF.

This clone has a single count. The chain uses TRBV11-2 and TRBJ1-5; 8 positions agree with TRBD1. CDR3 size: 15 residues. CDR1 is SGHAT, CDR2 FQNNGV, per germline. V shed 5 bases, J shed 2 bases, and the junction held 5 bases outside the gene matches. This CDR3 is CASSLTGDGNQPQHF. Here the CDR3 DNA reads TGTGCCAGCAGCCTGACAGGGGATGGCAATCAGCCCCAGCATTTT.

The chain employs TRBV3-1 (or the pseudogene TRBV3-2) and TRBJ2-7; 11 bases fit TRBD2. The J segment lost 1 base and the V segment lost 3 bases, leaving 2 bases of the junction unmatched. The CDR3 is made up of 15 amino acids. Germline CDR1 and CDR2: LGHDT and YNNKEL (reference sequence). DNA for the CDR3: TGTGCCAGCAGCCACCTAGCGGGAGGTTCCTACGAGCAGTACTTC. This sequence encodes CASSHLAGGSYEQYF.

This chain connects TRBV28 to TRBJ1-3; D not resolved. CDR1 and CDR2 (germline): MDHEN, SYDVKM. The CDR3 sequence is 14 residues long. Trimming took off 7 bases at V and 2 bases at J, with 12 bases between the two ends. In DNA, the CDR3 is TGTGCCAGCATCGCAGGTTCGCCTGGAAACACCATATATTTT. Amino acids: CASIAGSPGNTIYF.

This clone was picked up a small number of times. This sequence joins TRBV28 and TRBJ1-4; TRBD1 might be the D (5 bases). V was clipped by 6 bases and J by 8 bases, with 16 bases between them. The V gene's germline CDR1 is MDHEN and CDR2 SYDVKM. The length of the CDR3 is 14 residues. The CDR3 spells CASSWATGGEKLFF. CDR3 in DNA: TGTGCCAGCAGCTGGGCCACGGGGGGAGAAAAACTGTTTTTT.